Reported below is one T cell receptor (beta chain). These data originate in a study of OX40 agonist ivuxolimab in advanced cancers. Sequencing used immunoSEQ multiplex PCR; TCRdb keeps in-frame clones, though not all of them. The data contain about 28,000 clones, almost 80% of them seen just once; the ten biggest clones take up around 10%. There are 13 residues in the CDR3. Trimming removed 0 bases from V and 6 bases from J, with 7 bases in between. Germline values: CDR1 MNHEY, CDR2 SVGAGI. The receptor was isolated from an adult with an advanced solid tumor such as melanoma, head and neck, liver or kidney cancer. The sample here was CD4+ or CD8+ T cells sorted from blood, taken in a trial of the OX40 agonist ivuxolimab. The gene calls are TRBV6-5 and TRBJ2-3; D ambiguous. CDR3 loop: CASSYSIVDTQYF. CDR3 bases: TGTGCCAGCAGTTACTCGATCGTGGATACGCAGTATTTT.